A single sample is the source of the 22 T cell receptor beta chains below, sequenced in a study of T cell responses to AZD1222 COVID-19 vaccine. Method: immunoSEQ multiplex PCR; TCRdb's copy keeps in-frame clones and lacks some. The data show tens of thousands of clones, 75% to 90% seen once. Sequenced here: peripheral blood, sampled on day 0 of AZD1222 vaccination. The origin of the receptors is an adult in good health.

The chain is built from TRBV6-5 and TRBJ1-1; a possible D gene is TRBD1 (5 bases). Germline CDR1 MNHEY, CDR2 SVGAGI. Trimming stripped 7 bases from V and 4 bases from J, with 13 bases between. The CDR3 loop spans 13 amino acids. In DNA form, the CDR3 reads TGTGCCAGCACCCGAGCGGGGCGCACTGAAGCTTTCTTT. Protein: CASTRAGRTEAFF.

This chain joins TRBV7-3 and TRBJ1-1; unclear D gene. CDR3 length equals 13 residues. Trimming removed 5 bases from V and 1 base from J, with 8 bases in between. The germline V gene encodes CDR1 SGHTA and CDR2 FQGTGA. The CDR3 bases are TGTGCCAGCAGCCCAACCCCGAACACTGAAGCTTTCTTT. It codes for CASSPTPNTEAFF.

This clone occurred once. V gene TRBV6-2 or TRBV6-3 combines with J gene TRBJ2-4, with 10 bases identical to TRBD2. V shed 0 bases, J shed 0 bases, and the junction held 5 bases outside the gene matches. Germline V CDR1 and CDR2: MNHEY, SVGEGT. This CDR3 comprises 18 residues. The CDR3 DNA is TGTGCCAGCAGTTACTCTGGACTAGCGGCTGTAGCCAAAAACATTCAGTACTTC. Its protein product is CASSYSGLAAVAKNIQYF.

The V and J genes are TRBV12-3 or TRBV12-4 and TRBJ2-7, with D perhaps matching TRBD1 (5 bases). Trimming took off 5 bases at V and 3 bases at J, with 11 bases between the two ends. This CDR3 contains 13 residues. The chain's CDR3 is CASSPGSVYEQYF. CDR3 sequence (DNA): TGTGCCAGCAGTCCAGGGTCGGTCTACGAGCAGTACTTC.

The rearrangement links TRBV6-1 to TRBJ1-5; weak D call: TRBD1 (5 bases). This CDR3 region has 14 residues. V shed 2 bases and J shed 7 bases, with 12 bases lying between them. Germline assignment: CDR1 MNHNS and CDR2 SASEGT. CDR3 protein: CASSEWEGRQPQHF. In nucleotides, the CDR3 is TGTGCCAGCAGTGAATGGGAGGGACGGCAGCCCCAGCATTTT.

The chain carries TRBV5-4 and TRBJ2-1, with TRBD1 matching 8 bases. Germline CDR1 and CDR2: SGHNT and YYREEE (reference sequence). V gave up 0 bases and J gave up 3 bases; unmatched junction bases: 11. This CDR3 has 18 residues. The CDR3 here is CASSLEGRGRGLYNEQFF. CDR3 in DNA: TGTGCCAGCAGCTTGGAGGGGAGAGGCAGGGGGCTCTACAATGAGCAGTTCTTC.

This clone was recorded only once. This sequence joins TRBV30 and TRBJ2-5, with TRBD2 matching 13 bases. In germline, CDR1 is GTSNPN, CDR2 SVGIG (reference sequence). CDR3 length: 12 residues. The trim removed 7 bases at V and 5 bases at J, leaving 1 base unmatched. CDR3 DNA sequence: TGTGCCTCACTAGCGGGAGGGGAGACCCAGTACTTC. Its translation: CASLAGGETQYF.

V is TRBV7-9 and J is TRBJ2-7; D might be TRBD2 (5 bases). The V gene lost 1 base and the J gene lost 0 bases, with 19 bases spanning the gap. CDR1 SEHNR and CDR2 FQNEAQ come from the germline V gene (reference sequence). The CDR3 covers 18 residues. In DNA form, the CDR3 reads TGTGCCAGCAGCTTAGTTAGCGCGGAGTGGGATAGCTCCTACGAGCAGTACTTC. It is translated as CASSLVSAEWDSSYEQYF.

J is TRBJ1-2 and V is TRBV19; D is unclear. The germline V gene has CDR1 LNHDA and CDR2 SQIVND (reference sequence). V lost 6 bases to trimming and J lost 8 bases, with 10 bases between them. The CDR3 has 11 residues. This CDR3 reads CASRLQSGYTF. CDR3 DNA sequence: TGTGCCAGTAGGTTACAGAGCGGCTACACCTTC.

About this clone: The sample contains more than one DNA sequence encoding this CDR3. The chain has TRBV18 and TRBJ2-3; D ambiguous. The CDR3 has 13 amino acids. V lost 3 bases and J 2 bases, leaving 6 bases between the germline ends. Germline V lookup: CDR1 KGHSH, CDR2 LQKENI. In nucleotides, the CDR3 is TGTGCCAGCTCACCGCAGGACACAGATACGCAGTATTTT. This gives the protein CASSPQDTDTQYF.

The chain joins TRBV25-1 to TRBJ2-5; D gene ambiguous. With 5 bases removed from V and 5 bases from J, the gap between germline ends came to 18 bases. The CDR3 length is 15 residues. Germline CDR1 and CDR2: MGHDK and SYGVNS. CDR3 coding DNA: TGTGCCAGCAGTACCCGTTTTGGACGGCGGGAGACCCAGTACTTC. This gives the protein CASSTRFGRRETQYF.

This rearrangement joins TRBV4-3 to TRBJ1-4; D unresolved. The CDR3 runs 14 residues. Germline-derived CDR1 and CDR2 are LGHNA and YSLEER. Trimming left V 2 bases short and J 4 bases short, with 8 bases between. CDR3 DNA sequence: TGCGCCAGCAGCCAAAAAGCAATTAATGAAAAACTGTTTTTT. The encoded protein is CASSQKAINEKLFF.

This clone appeared a single time. The chain recombines TRBV12-5 with TRBJ1-1, with 7 positions matching TRBD1. Germline V gene sequence: CDR1 LGHNT, CDR2 FRNRAP. The CDR3 consists of 14 residues. The V and J ends lost 6 bases and 3 bases, in that order; junction bases with no gene match: 7. CDR3 in DNA: TGTGCTAGTGGAAGGGGGCGGACCGACACTGAAGCTTTCTTT. Its protein is CASGRGRTDTEAFF. Based on the CDR3 plus reference TRBV12-5 and TRBJ1-1, the full variable domain is DARVTQTPRHKVTEMGQEVTMRCQPILGHNTVFWYRQTMMQGLELLAYFRNRAPLDDSGMPKDRFSAEMPDATLATLKIQPSEPRDSAVYFCASGRGRTDTEAFFGQGTRLTVV.

The genes are TRBV6-5 and TRBJ1-5; D remains ambiguous. This CDR3 spans 14 amino acids. Per germline, CDR1 MNHEY and CDR2 SVGAGI. V was pared by 7 bases and J by 5 bases, with 15 bases between. The chain's CDR3 is CASIPARSDQPQHF. CDR3 coding DNA: TGTGCCAGCATCCCCGCCAGGAGCGATCAGCCCCAGCATTTT.

The chain is built from TRBV7-2 and TRBJ2-7; TRBD1 matches at 7 bases. CDR3 length: 15 amino acids. V trimming: 5 bases; J trimming: 7 bases; junction bases outside the gene matches: 14. Germline lookup yields CDR1 SGHTA and CDR2 FQGNSA. Written as DNA, the CDR3 is TGTGCCAGCAGCCCGATGGACAGGTTTTTGGGGGAGCAGTACTTC. Amino acids: CASSPMDRFLGEQYF.

V gene TRBV11-2 combines with J gene TRBJ2-3, with 12 bases lining up with TRBD1. CDR1 is SGHAT and CDR2 is FQNNGV in the germline V gene. The junction had 4 bases not matched to a gene; V was cut back by 5 bases and J by 4 bases. CDR3 size: 15 residues. The CDR3 nucleotides are TGTGCCAGCAGCCAGGGACAGGGGGCCCCAGATACGCAGTATTTT. This encodes CASSQGQGAPDTQYF.

V and J are TRBV11-3 and TRBJ2-5; no clear D gene. The CDR3 is 13 amino acids. Germline V gene data show CDR1 as SGHNT and CDR2 as YENEEA. The V and J ends lost 1 base and 2 bases respectively, with 5 bases between them. Here the CDR3 DNA reads TGTGCCAGCAGCTTAGGCCAGCAAGAGACCCAGTACTTC. Residues: CASSLGQQETQYF.

J is TRBJ2-3 and V is TRBV2; 10 bases match TRBD1. The CDR3 consists of 14 residues. V trimming: 5 bases; J trimming: 6 bases; junction bases outside the gene matches: 5. The germline V gene encodes CDR1 SNHLY and CDR2 FYNNEI. The CDR3 sequence: CASSRDRGPDTQYF. The DNA of the CDR3 is TGTGCCAGCAGTCGCGACAGGGGGCCCGATACGCAGTATTTT.

The genes are TRBV5-1 and TRBJ1-2; 7 nucleotides line up with TRBD1. Unmatched junction bases numbered 14, after V lost 4 bases and J lost 5 bases. This CDR3 is built from 16 residues. The germline CDR1 and CDR2 sequences are SGHRS and YFSETQ. DNA for the CDR3: TGCGCCAGCAGCATTATAAACAGGGGAGACAATTATGGCTACACCTTC. This gives the protein CASSIINRGDNYGYTF.

This clone was observed a few times. The chain has TRBV10-1 and TRBJ1-5, with no clear D. CDR3 length: 17 amino acids. Germline V lookup: CDR1 WNHNN, CDR2 SYGVQD (reference sequence). V dropped 6 bases and J dropped 0 bases, with 18 bases sitting between them. The DNA for the CDR3 is TGCGCCAGCAGAGCGAAGACGGAAGGTTATAGCAATCAGCCCCAGCATTTT. This encodes CASRAKTEGYSNQPQHF.

This rearrangement joins TRBV7-6 to TRBJ1-6; D is ambiguous. With 1 base removed from V and 0 bases from J, the gap between germline ends came to 10 bases. The V gene's germline CDR1 is SGHVS and CDR2 FNYEAQ. The CDR3 extends over 17 amino acids. Here the CDR3 reads CASSLEGAGSYNSPLHF. CDR3 nucleotide sequence: TGTGCCAGCAGCTTAGAGGGTGCGGGCTCCTATAATTCACCCCTCCACTTT.

The chain couples TRBV5-4 to TRBJ2-2, with 7 bases lining up with TRBD1. CDR3 size: 13 residues. V shed 5 bases and J 7 bases; nucleotides not matched to a gene: 5. Germline-derived CDR1 and CDR2 are SGHNT and YYREEE (reference sequence). The CDR3 spells CASSWDRDGELFF. In DNA form, the CDR3 reads TGTGCCAGCAGTTGGGACAGAGACGGGGAGCTGTTTTTT. Using reference TRBV5-4 and TRBJ2-2 for the parts outside the CDR3, the full variable domain is ETGVTQSPTHLIKTRGQQVTLRCSSQSGHNTVSWYQQALGQGPQFIFQYYREEENGRGNFPPRFSGLQFPNYSSELNVNALELDDSALYLCASSWDRDGELFFGEGSRLTVL.